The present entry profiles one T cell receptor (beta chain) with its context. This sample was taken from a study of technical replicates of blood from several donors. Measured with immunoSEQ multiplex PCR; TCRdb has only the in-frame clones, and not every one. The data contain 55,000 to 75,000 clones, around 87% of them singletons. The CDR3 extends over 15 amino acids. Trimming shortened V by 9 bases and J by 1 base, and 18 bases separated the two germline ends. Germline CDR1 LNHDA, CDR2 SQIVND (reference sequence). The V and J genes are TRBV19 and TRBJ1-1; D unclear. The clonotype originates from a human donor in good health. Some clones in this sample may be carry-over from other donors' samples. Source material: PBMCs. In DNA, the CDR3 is TGTGCCAGCGACCACCGGTCGGGAAGGAACACTGAAGCTTTCTTT. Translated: CASDHRSGRNTEAFF.